Included here is one TCR beta chain sequence, with context. Its antigen is not identified. The source of the sample is a study of T-cell reconstitution after alpha-beta-depleted transplantation in children. Study findings and constraints: High day-60 TCRbeta diversity in some patients came from surviving recipient T cells and thymic progenitors. By about two months after transplant, alpha-beta T cells reportedly arose from several hundred graft clones that had expanded. Counts and diversity of T cells one year after transplant came mostly from newly produced T cells.

CDR3 size: 16 residues. CDR1 LGHNA and CDR2 YSLEER come from the germline V gene. Trimming cost V 0 bases and J 0 bases, with 8 bases left between them. Unique molecular identifiers were incorporated during preparation of the TCRbeta library. TCRdb re-derived calls from the PCR reads in MiXCR, one entry per CDR3 protein. In the table there are 450,000 to 550,000 distinct CDR3 sequences, roughly 11% of which are singletons. The sequence came from a female patient aged 2-9 years who had a stem cell transplant for aplastic anemia, so the T cells may come from the graft donor. The sample in question was PBMCs, mostly from graft donor cells, obtained 180 days after TCRalphabeta/CD19-depleted stem cell transplant. J is TRBJ2-2 and V is TRBV4-3, with D uncertain. As DNA, the CDR3 is TGCGCCAGCAGCCAAGACGGGTCCGCGAACACCGGGGAGCTGTTTTTT. Translated, it gives CASSQDGSANTGELFF.